These T cell receptor beta chains were read from a single sample in a study of blood T cells in healthy people across ages. TCRdb used MiXCR to reprocess the 5' RACE reads, holding one entry per CDR3 protein. The sample yields about 940,000 distinct CDR3 sequences, about 48% seen once. Material: blood. The receptors were sampled from a man younger than 40 in good health. The CDR3 runs from the conserved cysteine through the conserved F or W.

j_gene	v_gene	CDR3aa
TRBJ1-3	TRBV5-1	CASSPDPGDGNTIYF
TRBJ2-2	TRBV11-2	CASSWGTGNTGELFF
TRBJ2-7	TRBV12-3/TRBV12-4	CASSFFQVYEQYF
TRBJ1-4	TRBV12-3/TRBV12-4	CASSLNRGLEKLFF
TRBJ2-1	TRBV15	CATSQEVVHEQFF
TRBJ1-6	TRBV20-1	CSAYDREESPLHF
TRBJ2-1	TRBV28	CASSHGVDRGHNEQFF
TRBJ2-3	TRBV9	CASSARDRGSDTQYF
TRBJ2-2	TRBV4-3	CASSQAARGPMPGELFF
TRBJ1-6	TRBV28	CASSILTGRTSPLHF
-	TRBV11-2	CASSLWKQPYNEQYF
TRBJ2-3	TRBV5-5	CAGSLGGSWRTDTQYF
TRBJ2-1	TRBV5-4	CASSFHMGQGYDEQFF
TRBJ2-7	TRBV18	CASSLGQERYEQYF
TRBJ2-1	TRBV7-2	CASSFLQEQFF
TRBJ2-2	TRBV12-3/TRBV12-4	CASSVGSQGDTGELFF
TRBJ2-2	TRBV9	CASSVDGGAYTGELFF
TRBJ2-7	TRBV3-1	CASSQEAGLAAYEQYF
TRBJ1-2	TRBV20-1	CSARDRLLQRDGRERYGYTF
-	TRBV20-1	CSTGTSDYEQYF
TRBJ2-5	TRBV29-1	CSVADGGSSPQETQYF
TRBJ2-7	TRBV10-3	CAISQSEGGPYEQYF
TRBJ1-6	TRBV7-9	CASRTGQKNSPLHF
-	TRBV20-1	CSASDRRLCEQYF
TRBJ1-2	TRBV20-1	CSARDPGRPSHGYTF
TRBJ1-6	TRBV3-1	CASSQAAYNSPLHF
TRBJ2-3	TRBV24-1	CATSDWRSSGGDTQYF
TRBJ2-1	TRBV11-2	CASTLEGGSKHNEQFF
TRBJ1-6	TRBV13	CASSLGEAGRSPLHF
TRBJ2-1	TRBV28	CASSSSGSGQGRYNEQFF
TRBJ2-1	TRBV12-5	CASGVGGGQYNEQFF
TRBJ1-5	TRBV29-1	CSVGQGPGGQPQHF
TRBJ2-7	TRBV5-1	CASSLDPGSSYEQYF
TRBJ2-5	TRBV6-1	CASSEAEIQETQYF
TRBJ1-2	TRBV5-1	CASSLGQTPVTYGCTF
TRBJ2-7	TRBV12-3/TRBV12-4	CASSLTSGGIISSYEQYF
TRBJ1-4	TRBV14	CASSQGFLRDRFEKLFF
TRBJ2-1	TRBV21-1	CASSIREGGYNEQFF
TRBJ2-3	TRBV15	CATSRFTGTGGHADTQYF
TRBJ2-5	TRBV4-1	CASSQDSFQETQYF
TRBJ2-7	TRBV20-1	CSARDLRESSYEQYF
TRBJ2-3	TRBV4-1	CASSQVGGLAGTTDTQYF
TRBJ2-5	TRBV6-2/TRBV6-3	CASRRNSDEQYF
TRBJ2-1	TRBV20-1	CSASDTSGGPHEQFF
TRBJ1-1	TRBV19	CASRQMNTEAFF
TRBJ1-1	TRBV9	CASSGTDYEAFF
TRBJ1-1	TRBV20-1	CSQEVRNEAFF